The clone carrying this T cell receptor beta chain was detected only once. Antigen: not known. TCRdb's table, derived via immunoSEQ multiplex PCR, lists solely in-frame clones and lacks some. Here the sample spans approximately 100,000 clones, about 88% being singletons. The sample is drawn from a study of identifying expanded T cells in peripheral blood. Collection occurred without any documented infections or immune events in donors. Overall study findings and caveats: Roughly two-week clone count variance significantly increased as total template count grew. Technical replicates showed 0.9 to 1.5 changed clones; two weeks approximately 15; four weeks 19.

The specimen was blood. This receptor was taken from a person aged 18-70 years in good health.

For the CDR3, the DNA is TGTGCCTGGAGCCCCGGACTAGCGGCAAATATGGATGAGCAGTTCTTC. Its translation is CAWSPGLAANMDEQFF. The rearrangement links TRBV30 to TRBJ2-1, with TRBD2 identical over 10 bases. The V segment lost 3 bases and the J segment 8 bases; nucleotides outside the gene matches: 13. The CDR3 is 16 amino acids. CDR1 is GTSNPN and CDR2 is SVGIG in the germline V gene (reference sequence). Supplemented by reference TRBV30 and TRBJ2-1, the full variable domain reads SQTIHQWPATLVQPVGSPLSLECTVEGTSNPNLYWYRQAAGRGLQLLFYSVGIGQISSEVPQNLSASRPQDRQFILSSKKLLLSDSGFYLCAWSPGLAANMDEQFFGPGTRLTVL.